The rows below give T cell receptor beta chains drawn from one sample of a study of cytomegalovirus exposure and HLA in healthy donors. Using immunoSEQ multiplex PCR, the repertoire was profiled, and TCRdb retains in-frame clones only, with some absent. Altogether about 150,000 clones are present, 70% to 80% being singletons, with the ten largest covering roughly 14%. The specimen sequenced was PBMCs. These TCRs come from a woman aged 40 to 55 in good health and CMV-seronegative. Each CDR3 is given with its conserved first and last residue.

j_call: TRBJ1-1
v_call: TRBV6-4
cdr3_aa: CASSTEVDTEAFF

j_call: TRBJ2-3
v_call: TRBV4-2
cdr3_aa: CASRKRGAQYF

j_call: TRBJ1-2
v_call: TRBV27
cdr3_aa: CASSLRGISYTF

j_call: TRBJ2-5
v_call: TRBV7-2
cdr3_aa: CASSLGQPQETQYF

j_call: TRBJ1-5
v_call: TRBV7-8
cdr3_aa: CASTHREGQPQHF

j_call: TRBJ1-1
v_call: TRBV25-1
cdr3_aa: CASSEFTGEAFF

j_call: TRBJ2-5
v_call: TRBV7-2
cdr3_aa: CASSSEAGGGETQYF

j_call: TRBJ2-1
v_call: TRBV11-2
cdr3_aa: CASSLGGLAGGNEQFF

j_call: TRBJ2-7
v_call: TRBV30
cdr3_aa: CACLYTEGSSYEQYF

j_call: TRBJ2-3
v_call: TRBV15
cdr3_aa: CATSRVADTQYF

j_call: TRBJ1-1
v_call: TRBV11-2
cdr3_aa: CASSILDRPNTEAFF

j_call: TRBJ1-2
v_call: TRBV19
cdr3_aa: CASSTRQGNYGYTF

j_call: TRBJ2-7
v_call: TRBV28
cdr3_aa: CASSRQGSSGQYF

j_call: TRBJ2-5
v_call: TRBV7-9
cdr3_aa: CASSSQGGVIIQETQYF

j_call: TRBJ2-1
v_call: TRBV7-3
cdr3_aa: CASSLTGYSEQFF

j_call: TRBJ2-2
v_call: TRBV4-1
cdr3_aa: CASSQDPGAGELFF

j_call: TRBJ1-5
v_call: TRBV18
cdr3_aa: CASSDTGFGQPQHF

j_call: TRBJ2-1
v_call: TRBV6-6
cdr3_aa: CASRQGLAGGNNEQFF

j_call: TRBJ2-1
v_call: TRBV7-2
cdr3_aa: CASNAMAGEYNEQFF

j_call: TRBJ2-2
v_call: TRBV2
cdr3_aa: CASNREGNTGELFF

j_call: TRBJ2-1
v_call: TRBV7-8
cdr3_aa: CASSLVSAVNEQFF

j_call: TRBJ2-3
v_call: TRBV7-6
cdr3_aa: CASSSIGLAVGGDTQYF

j_call: TRBJ1-1
v_call: TRBV7-9
cdr3_aa: CASSRGQQNTEAFF

j_call: TRBJ2-5
v_call: TRBV19
cdr3_aa: CASSPGQGQETQYF

j_call: TRBJ2-5
v_call: TRBV5-4
cdr3_aa: CASSAGLAGVWNRETQYF

j_call: TRBJ1-2
v_call: TRBV6-6
cdr3_aa: CASSYSFGDYGYTF

j_call: TRBJ2-7
v_call: TRBV6-5
cdr3_aa: CASTPPGGYEQYF

j_call: TRBJ1-5
v_call: TRBV6-5
cdr3_aa: CASRPYRDGNQPQHF

j_call: TRBJ2-5
v_call: TRBV4-2
cdr3_aa: CASSQDLLTSGNGVQYF